Here is one TCR beta chain with its context. Its antigen is unknown. CDR1 is LGHDT, CDR2 YNNKEL, per germline (reference sequence). V lost 1 base and J 0 bases, leaving 8 bases between the germline ends. The length of the CDR3 is 15 residues. The sample is drawn from a study of T cell responses to AZD1222 COVID-19 vaccine. Clones were sequenced by immunoSEQ multiplex PCR, and TCRdb holds only the in-frame ones, with some missing. The data hold just over 150,000 clones, with about nine tenths observed a single time. General study findings and limits: Scientists sampled the repertoires only once the peak T cell response had passed. CD4 TCRs associated with vaccination spanned spike, dominating at 160-218 and 743-854. Clonal diversity was possibly underestimated, and the donors were mostly white British, with more females. Reports indicate that nearly half of spike-specific TCRs are directed at unmutated variant regions.

Here the sequenced sample was peripheral blood, taken on day 0 of AZD1222 vaccination. This receptor was identified in an adult in good health. The chain combines TRBV3-1 (or the pseudogene TRBV3-2) with TRBJ2-3; D remains unclear. CDR3 coding DNA: TGTGCCAGCAGCCAAGGGTCTCCTAGCACAGATACGCAGTATTTT. As protein: CASSQGSPSTDTQYF.